This TCR beta chain was identified during a study of T cell responses to AZD1222 COVID-19 vaccine. Repertoires were generated with immunoSEQ multiplex PCR, while TCRdb's copy carries only in-frame clones and drops some. The sample shows approximately 50,000 clones, about 88% of them seen only once. General observations from the study: Repertoire samples came only from after the peak T cell response.

Of note for this clone: Its matching antigen is unknown.

Germline V gene data show CDR1 as SGHDN and CDR2 as FVKESK. The CDR3 totals 14 residues. V was shortened by 0 bases and J by 6 bases, with 6 bases between the two germline ends. This receptor was obtained from an adult who received the AZD1222 COVID-19 vaccine. This material consisted of peripheral blood, taken 28 days after the second AZD1222 dose. The genes are TRBV14 and TRBJ1-6; D is unresolved. The chain's CDR3 is CASSQETFNSPLHF. CDR3 in DNA: TGTGCCAGCAGCCAAGAAACCTTTAATTCACCCCTCCACTTT.